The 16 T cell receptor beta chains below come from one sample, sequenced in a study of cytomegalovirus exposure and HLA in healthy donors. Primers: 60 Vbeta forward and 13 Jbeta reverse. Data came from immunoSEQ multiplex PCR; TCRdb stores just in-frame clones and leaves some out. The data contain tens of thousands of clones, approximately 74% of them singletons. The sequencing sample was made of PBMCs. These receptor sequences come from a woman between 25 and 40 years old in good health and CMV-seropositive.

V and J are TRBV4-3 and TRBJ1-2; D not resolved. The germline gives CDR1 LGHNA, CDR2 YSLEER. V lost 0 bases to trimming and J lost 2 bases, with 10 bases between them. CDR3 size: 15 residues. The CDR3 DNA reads TGCGCCAGCAGCCAAGATCGAGGAGGGAACTATGGCTACACCTTC. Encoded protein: CASSQDRGGNYGYTF.

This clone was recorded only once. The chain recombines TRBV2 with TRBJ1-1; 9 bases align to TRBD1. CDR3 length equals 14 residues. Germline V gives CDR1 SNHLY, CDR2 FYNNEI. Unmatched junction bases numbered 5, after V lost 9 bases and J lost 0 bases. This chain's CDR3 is CARRDREVNTEAFF. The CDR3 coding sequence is TGTGCCAGACGGGACAGGGAGGTGAACACTGAAGCTTTCTTT.

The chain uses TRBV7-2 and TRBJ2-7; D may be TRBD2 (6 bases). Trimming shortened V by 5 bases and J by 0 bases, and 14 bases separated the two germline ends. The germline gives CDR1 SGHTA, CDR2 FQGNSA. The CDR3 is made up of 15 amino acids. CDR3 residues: CASSIYGGNSYEQYF. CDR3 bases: TGTGCCAGCAGCATCTATGGCGGGAACTCCTACGAGCAGTACTTC.

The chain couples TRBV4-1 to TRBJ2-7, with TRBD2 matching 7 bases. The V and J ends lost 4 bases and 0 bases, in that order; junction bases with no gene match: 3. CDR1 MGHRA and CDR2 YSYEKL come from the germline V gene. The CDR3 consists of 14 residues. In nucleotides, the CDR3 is TGCGCCAGCAGCCCTCGACTAGCCTCCTACGAGCAGTACTTC. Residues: CASSPRLASYEQYF.

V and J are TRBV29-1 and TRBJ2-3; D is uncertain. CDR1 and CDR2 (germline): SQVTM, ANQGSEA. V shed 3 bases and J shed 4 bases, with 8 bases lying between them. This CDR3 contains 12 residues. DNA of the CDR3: TGCAGCGTTGAGCGTGGAGCAGATACGCAGTATTTT. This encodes CSVERGADTQYF.

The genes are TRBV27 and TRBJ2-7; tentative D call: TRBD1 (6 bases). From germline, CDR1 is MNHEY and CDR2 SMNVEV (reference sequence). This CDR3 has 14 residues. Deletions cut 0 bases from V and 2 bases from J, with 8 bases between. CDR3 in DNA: TGTGCCAGCAGTTTATCGCAGGGGACCTACGAGCAGTACTTC. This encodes CASSLSQGTYEQYF.

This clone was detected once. CDR3 amino acids: CASSYSTGLGTEAFF. For the CDR3, the DNA is TGTGCCAGCAGTTACTCGACAGGGTTGGGCACTGAAGCTTTCTTT. V and J are TRBV6-5 and TRBJ1-1, with 7 bases lining up with TRBD1. CDR3 size: 15 residues. Trimming removed 0 bases from V and 4 bases from J; junction bases left unmatched: 5. Per the germline V gene, CDR1 is MNHEY and CDR2 is SVGAGI.

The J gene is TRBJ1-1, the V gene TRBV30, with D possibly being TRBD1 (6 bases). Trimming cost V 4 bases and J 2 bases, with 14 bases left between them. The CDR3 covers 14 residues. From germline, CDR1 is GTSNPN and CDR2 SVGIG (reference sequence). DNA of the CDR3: TGTGCCTGGACCCACGGGACACCAAACACTGAAGCTTTCTTT. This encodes CAWTHGTPNTEAFF. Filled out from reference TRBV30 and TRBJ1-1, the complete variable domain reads SQTIHQWPATLVQPVGSPLSLECTVEGTSNPNLYWYRQAAGRGLQLLFYSVGIGQISSEVPQNLSASRPQDRQFILSSKKLLLSDSGFYLCAWTHGTPNTEAFFGQGTRLTVV.

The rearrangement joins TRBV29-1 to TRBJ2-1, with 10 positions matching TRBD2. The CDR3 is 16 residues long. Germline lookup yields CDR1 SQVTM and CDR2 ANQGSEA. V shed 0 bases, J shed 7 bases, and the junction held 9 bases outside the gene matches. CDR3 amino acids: CSVEDDGLAGVNEQFF. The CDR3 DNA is TGCAGCGTTGAAGATGACGGCCTAGCGGGAGTTAATGAGCAGTTCTTC.

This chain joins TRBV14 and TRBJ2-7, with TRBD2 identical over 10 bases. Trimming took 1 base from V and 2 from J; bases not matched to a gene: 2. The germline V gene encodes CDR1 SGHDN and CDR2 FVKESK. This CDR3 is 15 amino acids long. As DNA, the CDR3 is TGTGCCAGCAGCCAAGGCCTAGCGGGAGCCTACGAGCAGTACTTC. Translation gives CASSQGLAGAYEQYF.

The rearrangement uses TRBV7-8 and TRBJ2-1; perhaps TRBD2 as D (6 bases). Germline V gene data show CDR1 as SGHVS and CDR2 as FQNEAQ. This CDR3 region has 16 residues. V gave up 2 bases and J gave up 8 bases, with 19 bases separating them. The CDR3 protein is CASSLLRELPGDEQFF. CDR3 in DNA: TGTGCCAGCAGCTTACTTCGGGAGCTCCCGGGGGATGAGCAGTTCTTC.

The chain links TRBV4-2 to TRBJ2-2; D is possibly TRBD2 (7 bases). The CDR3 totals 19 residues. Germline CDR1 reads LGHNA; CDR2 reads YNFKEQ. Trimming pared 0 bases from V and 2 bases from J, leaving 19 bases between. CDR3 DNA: TGTGCCAGCAGCCAAGATCGGGGAGTGGGAGGGACAAACACCGGGGAGCTGTTTTTT. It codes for CASSQDRGVGGTNTGELFF.

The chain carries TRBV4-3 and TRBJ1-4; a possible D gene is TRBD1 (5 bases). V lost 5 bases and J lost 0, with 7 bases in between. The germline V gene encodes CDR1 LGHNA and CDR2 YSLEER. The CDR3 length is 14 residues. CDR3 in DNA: TGCGCCAGCAGCGACAGAGCAACTAATGAAAAACTGTTTTTT. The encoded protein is CASSDRATNEKLFF.

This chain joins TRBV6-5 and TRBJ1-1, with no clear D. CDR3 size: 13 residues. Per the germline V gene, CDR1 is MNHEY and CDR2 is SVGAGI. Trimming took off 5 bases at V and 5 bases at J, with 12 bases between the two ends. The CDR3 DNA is TGTGCCAGCAGTCGACTCACCGTTACTGAAGCTTTCTTT. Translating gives CASSRLTVTEAFF.

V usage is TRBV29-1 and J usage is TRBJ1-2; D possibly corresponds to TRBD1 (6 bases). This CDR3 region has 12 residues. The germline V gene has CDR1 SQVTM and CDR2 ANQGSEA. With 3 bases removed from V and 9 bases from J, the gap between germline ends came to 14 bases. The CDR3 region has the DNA TGCAGCGTTGATGAGACAGGTGTCAGCTACACCTTC. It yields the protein CSVDETGVSYTF.

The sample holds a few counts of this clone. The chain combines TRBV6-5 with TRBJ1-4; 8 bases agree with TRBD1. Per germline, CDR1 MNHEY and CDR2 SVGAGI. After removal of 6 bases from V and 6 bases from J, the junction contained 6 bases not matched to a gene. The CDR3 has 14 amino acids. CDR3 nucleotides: TGTGCCAGCAGACGGACAGGGCGGGATGAAAAACTGTTTTTT. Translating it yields CASRRTGRDEKLFF.